Listed here are 18 T cell receptor beta chains from one sample, sequenced in a study of OX40 agonist ivuxolimab in advanced cancers. The table came from immunoSEQ multiplex PCR; TCRdb's copy has only in-frame clones and leaves some out. The data show some 74,000 clones, 88% seen once. The source was CD4+ or CD8+ T cells sorted from blood, collected in a trial of the OX40 agonist ivuxolimab. The receptors derive from an adult with an advanced solid tumor such as melanoma, head and neck, liver or kidney cancer.

The chain is built from TRBV25-1 and TRBJ2-2, with D possibly matching TRBD2 (6 bases). Germline V CDR1 and CDR2: MGHDK, SYGVNS. The CDR3 totals 17 residues. V was pared by 2 bases and J by 1 base, with 14 bases between. CDR3 DNA sequence: TGTGCCAGCAGTGAAACGGGCGGGGCCAGGAACACCGGGGAGCTGTTTTTT. Its protein is CASSETGGARNTGELFF.

The chain recombines TRBV7-8 with TRBJ2-7; TRBD2 matches at 12 bases. Germline lookup yields CDR1 SGHVS and CDR2 FQNEAQ. V was pared by 3 bases and J by 5 bases, with 2 bases of the junction left unmatched. CDR3 length: 14 residues. The CDR3 nucleotides read TGTGCCAGCAGCTTGACTAGCGGGAGAGACGAGCAGTACTTC. Translating it yields CASSLTSGRDEQYF.

The V and J genes are TRBV28 and TRBJ1-3; D possibly corresponds to TRBD1 (6 bases). This CDR3 spans 16 amino acids. Germline CDR1 MDHEN, CDR2 SYDVKM. Trimming pared 5 bases from V and 0 bases from J, leaving 14 bases between. The CDR3 DNA follows: TGTGCCAGCAGTATCCGGGACACTTTCTCTGGAAACACCATATATTTT. It specifies CASSIRDTFSGNTIYF.

The rearrangement joins TRBV6-1 to TRBJ2-6, with D unresolved. Germline V gene data show CDR1 as MNHNS and CDR2 as SASEGT. V dropped 4 bases and J dropped 3 bases, with 7 bases sitting between them. CDR3 length equals 14 residues. Here the CDR3 reads CASSVDGGANVLTF. The CDR3 DNA reads as TGTGCCAGCAGTGTTGATGGTGGGGCCAACGTCCTGACTTTC.

The chain links TRBV19 to TRBJ2-7; D is perhaps TRBD1 (5 bases). The CDR3 runs 14 residues. V gave up 6 bases and J gave up 3 bases, with 15 bases separating them. Germline V CDR1 and CDR2: LNHDA, SQIVND (reference sequence). The CDR3 coding sequence is TGTGCCAGTAGCGGCTTGGGGCAGCTCTACGAGCAGTACTTC. It specifies CASSGLGQLYEQYF.

In DNA form, the CDR3 reads TGTGCCAGCAGCTGGGGGGGACAGGGGGCGTACGAGCAGTACTTC. It encodes CASSWGGQGAYEQYF. The rearrangement links TRBV5-4 to TRBJ2-7; 12 nucleotides match TRBD1. The germline V gene has CDR1 SGHNT and CDR2 YYREEE (reference sequence). The CDR3 consists of 15 residues. Losses at the gene ends were 3 bases for V and 4 bases for J; bases not matched to a gene: 5.

The chain combines TRBV11-2 with TRBJ1-1; a weak D match, TRBD1 (6 bases). V was trimmed by 0 bases and J by 0 bases, leaving 14 bases between them. This CDR3 spans 17 amino acids. From germline, CDR1 is SGHAT and CDR2 FQNNGV. The CDR3 loop reads CASSLEGGAGMNTEAFF. The CDR3 bases are TGTGCCAGCAGCTTAGAGGGGGGGGCAGGGATGAACACTGAAGCTTTCTTT.

This chain connects TRBV20-1 to TRBJ2-1; no clear D. Looked up from germline, CDR1 is DFQATT and CDR2 is SNEGSKA (reference sequence). The germline V and J ends were trimmed by 3 bases and 10 bases, with 10 bases remaining between them. The CDR3 consists of 11 residues. CDR3 DNA sequence: TGCAGTGCTAGCGGCGGCGGCGAGCAGTTCTTC. Translation: CSASGGGEQFF.

The rearrangement links TRBV28 to TRBJ1-1, with unresolved D. V was cut by 4 bases and J by 8 bases, with 17 bases left in between. The CDR3 is made up of 14 amino acids. In germline, CDR1 is MDHEN, CDR2 SYDVKM. CDR3 residues: CASSYDRSRPEAFF. The CDR3 DNA reads TGTGCCAGCAGTTACGACCGATCAAGGCCCGAAGCTTTCTTT. Based on the CDR3 plus reference TRBV28 and TRBJ1-1, the full variable domain is DVKVTQSSRYLVKRTGEKVFLECVQDMDHENMFWYRQDPGLGLRLIYFSYDVKMKEKGDIPEGYSVSREKKERFSLILESASTNQTSMYLCASSYDRSRPEAFFGQGTRLTVV.

This clone occurred once. This chain connects TRBV4-1 to TRBJ1-5; no clear D. The ends were cut back, 0 bases at V and 0 bases at J, with 9 bases in the middle. Germline V gene sequence: CDR1 MGHRA, CDR2 YSYEKL. This CDR3 has 16 amino acids. In DNA, the CDR3 is TGCGCCAGCAGCCAAGAACCGATTCATAGCAATCAGCCCCAGCATTTT. Translated: CASSQEPIHSNQPQHF.

CDR3 loop: CASSLGPAPTYEQYF. The DNA for the CDR3 is TGTGCCAGCAGCTTAGGGCCAGCACCTACCTACGAGCAGTACTTC. V is TRBV7-2 and J is TRBJ2-7; D is undetermined. Trimming stripped 1 base from V and 2 bases from J, with 12 bases between. The CDR3 is 15 residues long. Germline CDR1 and CDR2: SGHTA and FQGNSA.

The chain employs TRBV28 and TRBJ2-7; 7 positions agree with TRBD2. Trimming cost V 6 bases and J 0 bases; bases outside gene matches: 5. CDR3 length equals 14 residues. From germline, CDR1 is MDHEN and CDR2 SYDVKM. The CDR3 bases are TGTGCCAGCAGGGGGGGGGAGGTCTCCTACGAGCAGTACTTC. It translates to CASRGGEVSYEQYF.

The genes are TRBV18 and TRBJ2-5, with D possibly being TRBD1 (6 bases). Trimming removed 5 bases at V and 4 bases at J, with 8 bases between. The CDR3 covers 12 residues. Germline assignment: CDR1 KGHSH and CDR2 LQKENI. The CDR3: CASSMDRETQYF. The CDR3 DNA sequence: TGTGCCAGCTCAATGGACAGAGAGACCCAGTACTTC.

J is TRBJ2-2 and V is TRBV28; D perhaps matches TRBD2 (6 bases). This CDR3 region has 14 residues. The germline CDR1 and CDR2 sequences are MDHEN and SYDVKM. Deletions cut 2 bases from V and 6 bases from J, with 10 bases between. The CDR3 region is CASSLRRVPGELFF. Written as DNA, the CDR3 is TGTGCCAGCAGTTTAAGGAGGGTCCCCGGGGAGCTGTTTTTT.

This sequence joins TRBV7-2 and TRBJ2-4; 13 bases line up with TRBD2. The CDR3 loop spans 16 amino acids. Germline trimming cut 5 bases from V and 8 bases from J; bases unmatched to any gene: 9. Germline assignment: CDR1 SGHTA and CDR2 FQGNSA. In nucleotides, the CDR3 is TGTGCCAGCAGCAGACGGACTAGCGGGAGCTTGGACATTCAGTACTTC. Residues: CASSRRTSGSLDIQYF.

This rearrangement joins TRBV28 to TRBJ2-7; D remains unclear. Trimming pared 1 base from V and 3 bases from J, leaving 10 bases between. The CDR3 has 14 amino acids. Germline CDR1 and CDR2: MDHEN and SYDVKM. The CDR3 nucleotides are TGTGCCAGCAGTTTATTCGCCGGTCACTACGAGCAGTACTTC. This codes for CASSLFAGHYEQYF.

The chain has TRBV18 and TRBJ2-3; TRBD1 matches at 7 bases. CDR1 and CDR2 from the germline V gene are KGHSH and LQKENI. V lost 3 bases, J lost 5 bases, and 11 bases stayed unmatched. CDR3 length equals 16 residues. The CDR3 reads CASSPRGTVQGDTQYF. The CDR3 DNA is TGTGCCAGCTCACCGAGGGGGACAGTCCAGGGAGATACGCAGTATTTT. The full variable domain, completed using reference TRBV18 and TRBJ2-3, is NAGVMQNPRHLVRRRGQEARLRCSPMKGHSHVYWYRQLPEEGLKFMVYLQKENIIDESGMPKERFSAEFPKEGPSILRIQQVVRGDSAAYFCASSPRGTVQGDTQYFGPGTRLTVL.

The gene calls are TRBV30 and TRBJ1-1, with TRBD1 matching 7 bases. Germline CDR1 GTSNPN, CDR2 SVGIG (reference sequence). V was pared by 3 bases and J by 4 bases, with 5 bases of the junction left unmatched. The CDR3 is 13 residues long. The CDR3 spells CAWRQTGVTEAFF. The CDR3 DNA reads TGTGCCTGGAGACAAACAGGGGTCACTGAAGCTTTCTTT.